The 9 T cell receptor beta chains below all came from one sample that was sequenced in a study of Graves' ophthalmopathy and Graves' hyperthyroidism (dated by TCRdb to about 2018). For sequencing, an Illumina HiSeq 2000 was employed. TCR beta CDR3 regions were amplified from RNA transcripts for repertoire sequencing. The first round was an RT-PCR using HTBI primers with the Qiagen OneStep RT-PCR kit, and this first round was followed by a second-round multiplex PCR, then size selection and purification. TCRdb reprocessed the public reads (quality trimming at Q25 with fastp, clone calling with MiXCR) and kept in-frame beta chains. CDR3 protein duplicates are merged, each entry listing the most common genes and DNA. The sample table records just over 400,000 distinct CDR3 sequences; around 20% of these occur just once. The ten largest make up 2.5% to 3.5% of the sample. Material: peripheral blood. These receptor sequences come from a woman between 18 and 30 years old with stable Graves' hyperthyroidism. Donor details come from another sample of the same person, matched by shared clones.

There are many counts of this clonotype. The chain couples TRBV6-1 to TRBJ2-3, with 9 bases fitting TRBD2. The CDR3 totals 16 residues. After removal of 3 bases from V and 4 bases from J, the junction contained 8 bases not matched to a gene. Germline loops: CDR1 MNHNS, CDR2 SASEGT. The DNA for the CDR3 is TGTGCCAGCAGTGAGCGGCGGGAGGGCCCCTCAGATACGCAGTATTTT. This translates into CASSERREGPSDTQYF.

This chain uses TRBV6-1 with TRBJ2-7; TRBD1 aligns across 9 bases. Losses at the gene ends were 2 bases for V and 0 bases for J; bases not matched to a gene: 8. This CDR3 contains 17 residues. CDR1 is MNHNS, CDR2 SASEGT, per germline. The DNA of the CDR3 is TGTGCCAGCAGTGAACGTAAGGACAGGGGAAGCTCCTACGAGCAGTACTTC. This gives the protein CASSERKDRGSSYEQYF.

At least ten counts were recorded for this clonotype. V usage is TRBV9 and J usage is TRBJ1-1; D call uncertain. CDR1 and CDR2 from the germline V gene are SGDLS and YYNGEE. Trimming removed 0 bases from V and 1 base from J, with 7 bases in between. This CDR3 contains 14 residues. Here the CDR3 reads CASSVGAGNTEAFF. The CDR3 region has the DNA TGTGCCAGCAGCGTAGGGGCAGGGAACACTGAAGCTTTCTTT.

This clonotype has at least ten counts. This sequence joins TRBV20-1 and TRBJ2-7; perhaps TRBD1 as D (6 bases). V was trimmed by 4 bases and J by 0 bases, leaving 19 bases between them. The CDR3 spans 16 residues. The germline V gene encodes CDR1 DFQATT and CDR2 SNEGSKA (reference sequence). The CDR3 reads CSANSAHRVSSYEQYF. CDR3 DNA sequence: TGCAGTGCTAATAGCGCACACAGGGTGAGCTCCTACGAGCAGTACTTC.

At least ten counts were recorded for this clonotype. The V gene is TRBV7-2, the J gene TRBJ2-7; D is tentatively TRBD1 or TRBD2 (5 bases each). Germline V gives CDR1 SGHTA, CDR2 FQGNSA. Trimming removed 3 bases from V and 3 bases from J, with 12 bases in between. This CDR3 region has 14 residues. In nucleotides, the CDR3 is TGTGCCAGCAGCTTGGGACCATCAGGCTACGAGCAGTACTTC. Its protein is CASSLGPSGYEQYF.

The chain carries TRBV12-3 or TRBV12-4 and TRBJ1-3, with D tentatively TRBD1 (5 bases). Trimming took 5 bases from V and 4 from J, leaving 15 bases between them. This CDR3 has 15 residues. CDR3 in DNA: TGTGCCAGCAGTGGGGCCGTCCCACCGGGAAACACCATATATTTT. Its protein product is CASSGAVPPGNTIYF.

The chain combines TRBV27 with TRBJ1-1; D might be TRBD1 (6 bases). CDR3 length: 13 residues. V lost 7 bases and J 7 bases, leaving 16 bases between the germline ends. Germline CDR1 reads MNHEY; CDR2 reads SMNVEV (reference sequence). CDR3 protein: CASIKTGHLEAFF. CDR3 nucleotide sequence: TGTGCCAGCATCAAAACGGGACACCTTGAAGCTTTCTTT.

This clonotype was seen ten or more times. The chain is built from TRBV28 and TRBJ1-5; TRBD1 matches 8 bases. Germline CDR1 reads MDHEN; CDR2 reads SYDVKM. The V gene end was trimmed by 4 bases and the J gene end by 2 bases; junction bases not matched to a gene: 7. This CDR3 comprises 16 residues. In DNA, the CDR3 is TGTGCCAGCAGTTCCAGGGGGCTACGTGGCAATCAGCCCCAGCATTTT. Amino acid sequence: CASSSRGLRGNQPQHF.

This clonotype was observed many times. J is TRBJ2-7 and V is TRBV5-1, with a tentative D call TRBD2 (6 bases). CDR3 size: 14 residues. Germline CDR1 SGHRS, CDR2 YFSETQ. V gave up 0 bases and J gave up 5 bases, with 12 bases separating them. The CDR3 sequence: CASSLAGGWHEQYF. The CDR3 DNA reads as TGCGCCAGCAGCTTGGCCGGAGGGTGGCACGAGCAGTACTTC.